These 26 T cell receptor beta chains originate from one sample sequenced in a study of T cell responses to AZD1222 COVID-19 vaccine. Libraries were prepared by immunoSEQ multiplex PCR; TCRdb keeps only in-frame clonotypes and omits some of them. Seen here are fewer than 100,000 clones, 70% to 90% observed once, and the top ten hold about an eighth. The sample here was peripheral blood, taken on day 0 of AZD1222 vaccination. These receptors all stem from an adult in good health.

This rearrangement joins TRBV5-1 to TRBJ2-5; 7 bases fit TRBD1. The CDR3 totals 17 residues. Germline loops: CDR1 SGHRS, CDR2 YFSETQ. The V gene end was trimmed by 4 bases and the J gene end by 1 base; junction bases not matched to a gene: 13. The CDR3 spells CASSPGGAGAVQETQYF. The CDR3 DNA reads TGCGCCAGCAGCCCAGGGGGTGCAGGGGCCGTCCAAGAGACCCAGTACTTC.

The V call is TRBV28, the J call TRBJ1-4; D gene uncertain. V lost 6 bases, J lost 8 bases, and 16 bases lay in between. This CDR3 contains 14 residues. Germline V gene sequence: CDR1 MDHEN, CDR2 SYDVKM. As DNA, the CDR3 is TGTGCCAGCAGCGCCCCGGGCGGGAAAGAAAAACTGTTTTTT. This encodes CASSAPGGKEKLFF.

The chain combines TRBV9 with TRBJ1-2, with D possibly TRBD1 on 5 matching bases. V was clipped by 0 bases and J by 0 bases, with 15 bases between them. The CDR3 has 17 amino acids. Germline CDR1 and CDR2: SGDLS and YYNGEE. In nucleotides, the CDR3 is TGTGCCAGCAGCGTAGCGTCGGTCGGGGGAGCTAACTATGGCTACACCTTC. It specifies CASSVASVGGANYGYTF.

V is TRBV12-3 or TRBV12-4 and J is TRBJ2-5, with a possible D match to TRBD1 (5 bases). The CDR3 has 13 amino acids. With 3 bases removed from V and 5 bases from J, the gap between germline ends came to 10 bases. CDR3 nucleotide sequence: TGTGCCAGCAGTTTCAGGGCTTGGGAGACCCAGTACTTC. Translating gives CASSFRAWETQYF.

The chain couples TRBV2 to TRBJ1-4; D remains ambiguous. The CDR3 length is 15 residues. V dropped 3 bases and J dropped 0 bases, with 8 bases sitting between them. Germline V lookup: CDR1 SNHLY, CDR2 FYNNEI. The CDR3 DNA sequence: TGTGCCAGCAGTGAGGGCCAAGCAACTAATGAAAAACTGTTTTTT. Its protein product is CASSEGQATNEKLFF.

This chain links TRBV5-4 with TRBJ2-7, with D possibly TRBD1 on 5 matching bases. CDR3 length equals 13 residues. The germline gives CDR1 SGHNT, CDR2 YYREEE (reference sequence). With 5 bases removed from V and 5 bases from J, the gap between germline ends came to 14 bases. Here the CDR3 DNA reads TGTGCCAGCAGGCATTATCAGGGTAACGAGCAGTACTTC. It encodes CASRHYQGNEQYF.

This chain joins TRBV5-1 and TRBJ1-1; TRBD1 aligns across 9 bases. V lost 0 bases and J lost 3; bases outside the gene matches: 6. Germline CDR1 reads SGHRS; CDR2 reads YFSETQ. The CDR3 length is 16 residues. This chain's CDR3 is CASSLEGTGIYTEAFF. For the CDR3, the DNA is TGCGCCAGCAGCTTGGAGGGGACAGGGATTTACACTGAAGCTTTCTTT. Using reference TRBV5-1 and TRBJ1-1 for the parts outside the CDR3, the full variable domain is KAGVTQTPRYLIKTRGQQVTLSCSPISGHRSVSWYQQTPGQGLQFLFEYFSETQRNKGNFPGRFSGRQFSNSRSEMNVSTLELGDSALYLCASSLEGTGIYTEAFFGQGTRLTVV.

The V and J genes are TRBV3-1 (or the pseudogene TRBV3-2) and TRBJ1-1; 8 bases are a match to TRBD1. The CDR3 runs to 13 residues. Germline values: CDR1 LGHDT, CDR2 YNNKEL (reference sequence). The J segment lost 4 bases and the V segment lost 6 bases, leaving 4 bases of the junction unmatched. The CDR3 here is CASRRQGSTEAFF. CDR3 nucleotides: TGTGCCAGCAGGAGACAGGGGAGCACTGAAGCTTTCTTT.

The V call is TRBV7-3, the J call TRBJ1-6, with D uncertain. The V end lost 5 bases, the J end lost 7 bases, and 9 bases lay between the germline ends. The CDR3 contains 13 residues. Germline CDR1 is SGHTA and CDR2 is FQGTGA. The CDR3 here is CASSQRTNSPLHF. As DNA, the CDR3 is TGTGCCAGCAGCCAACGAACAAATTCACCCCTCCACTTT. Full variable domain (missing parts from reference TRBV7-3 and TRBJ1-6): GAGVSQTPSNKVTEKGKYVELRCDPISGHTALYWYRQSLGQGPEFLIYFQGTGAADDSGLPNDRFFAVRPEGSVSTLKIQRTERGDSAVYLCASSQRTNSPLHFGNGTRLTVT.

The chain carries TRBV9 and TRBJ2-1; 14 bases are a match to TRBD2. The V gene end was trimmed by 4 bases and the J gene end by 7 bases; junction bases not matched to a gene: 7. This CDR3 region has 16 residues. Germline CDR1 reads SGDLS; CDR2 reads YYNGEE. Written as DNA, the CDR3 is TGTGCCAGCAGCTCCCTGGGACTAGCGGGGGATAATGAGCAGTTCTTC. Translation: CASSSLGLAGDNEQFF.

The chain combines TRBV29-1 with TRBJ2-3; D is possibly TRBD1 (5 bases). The CDR3 extends over 14 amino acids. Germline V gene sequence: CDR1 SQVTM, CDR2 ANQGSEA. The ends were cut back, 4 bases at V and 0 bases at J, with 11 bases in the middle. CDR3 in amino acids: CSVVQGTSTDTQYF. The DNA for the CDR3 is TGCAGCGTTGTGCAGGGCACAAGCACAGATACGCAGTATTTT.

This clone was seen only a few times. The chain combines TRBV18 with TRBJ2-5, with 8 bases matching TRBD1. The germline gives CDR1 KGHSH, CDR2 LQKENI. The CDR3 runs 14 residues. V lost 4 bases and J lost 4; bases outside the gene matches: 5. The CDR3 sequence: CASSLTGGRETQYF. The CDR3 coding sequence is TGTGCCAGCTCACTTACAGGGGGGAGAGAGACCCAGTACTTC. Full variable domain (rest looked up from reference TRBV18 and TRBJ2-5): NAGVMQNPRHLVRRRGQEARLRCSPMKGHSHVYWYRQLPEEGLKFMVYLQKENIIDESGMPKERFSAEFPKEGPSILRIQQVVRGDSAAYFCASSLTGGRETQYFGPGTRLLVL.

This clone was found a few times. The gene calls are TRBV12-5 and TRBJ1-2; the match to TRBD1 covers 7 bases. CDR1 and CDR2 from the germline V gene are LGHNT and FRNRAP. V shed 5 bases and J 1 base; nucleotides not matched to a gene: 1. The CDR3 runs to 13 residues. The CDR3 DNA is TGTGCTAGTGGTCGGGACAGTAACTATGGCTACACCTTC. Translation: CASGRDSNYGYTF. Full variable domain (remainder filled in from reference TRBV12-5 and TRBJ1-2): DARVTQTPRHKVTEMGQEVTMRCQPILGHNTVFWYRQTMMQGLELLAYFRNRAPLDDSGMPKDRFSAEMPDATLATLKIQPSEPRDSAVYFCASGRDSNYGYTFGSGTRLTVV.

This clone has just one count. The chain joins TRBV19 to TRBJ1-5; TRBD1 might be the D (5 bases). Germline CDR1 reads LNHDA; CDR2 reads SQIVND (reference sequence). The CDR3 is 13 residues long. V was trimmed by 5 bases and J by 7 bases, leaving 12 bases between them. The CDR3 here is CASSQTGSQPQHF. The CDR3 coding sequence is TGTGCCAGTAGTCAAACAGGATCCCAGCCCCAGCATTTT.

V is TRBV7-2 and J is TRBJ2-3; D gene ambiguous. CDR3 length: 15 residues. With 6 bases removed from V and 0 bases from J, the gap between germline ends came to 13 bases. Germline CDR1 is SGHTA and CDR2 is FQGNSA. The DNA of the CDR3 is TGTGCCAGCAGTCTTAGAGCCCTTAGCACAGATACGCAGTATTTT. It is translated as CASSLRALSTDTQYF.

This sequence joins TRBV27 and TRBJ1-2; 7 nucleotides match TRBD1. This CDR3 spans 17 amino acids. Trimming removed 5 bases from V and 5 bases from J; junction bases left unmatched: 17. In germline, CDR1 is MNHEY, CDR2 SMNVEV (reference sequence). DNA of the CDR3: TGTGCCAGCAGTCCCACCTACAGAGGGGGCGCCGGGTATGGCTACACCTTC. It specifies CASSPTYRGGAGYGYTF.

J is TRBJ2-1 and V is TRBV5-1; a weak D match, TRBD2 (6 bases). The germline CDR1 and CDR2 sequences are SGHRS and YFSETQ. The CDR3 runs 15 residues. The ends were cut back, 1 base at V and 1 base at J, with 9 bases in the middle. Here the CDR3 reads CASSLSGESYNEQFF. The CDR3 nucleotides are TGCGCCAGCAGCTTGTCGGGGGAATCCTACAATGAGCAGTTCTTC.

The table lists this clone with a count of one. V usage is TRBV7-9 and J usage is TRBJ2-3, with 12 nucleotides matching TRBD2. In germline, CDR1 is SEHNR, CDR2 FQNEAQ (reference sequence). After removal of 4 bases from V and 4 bases from J, the junction contained 6 bases not matched to a gene. CDR3 size: 16 residues. The CDR3 protein is CASSSLAGGRSDTQYF. CDR3 bases: TGTGCCAGCAGCTCTCTAGCGGGGGGGCGGTCAGATACGCAGTATTTT. Full variable domain (outside the CDR3, taken from reference TRBV7-9 and TRBJ2-3): DTGVSQNPRHKITKRGQNVTFRCDPISEHNRLYWYRQTLGQGPEFLTYFQNEAQLEKSRLLSDRFSAERPKGSFSTLEIQRTEQGDSAMYLCASSSLAGGRSDTQYFGPGTRLTVL.

The chain uses TRBV6-2 or TRBV6-3 and TRBJ1-5; TRBD1 is a possible D gene (5 bases). This CDR3 is 14 amino acids long. CDR1 is MNHEY, CDR2 SVGEGT, per germline. V lost 6 bases and J 4 bases, leaving 13 bases between the germline ends. The CDR3 DNA reads TGTGCCAGCAGCCCAGACAGCTTTAATCAGCCCCAGCATTTT. It encodes CASSPDSFNQPQHF.

The genes are TRBV4-3 and TRBJ1-6; the D gene is possibly TRBD1 (6 bases). The CDR3 contains 15 residues. Trimming removed 5 bases from V and 9 bases from J, with 17 bases in between. Germline-derived CDR1 and CDR2 are LGHNA and YSLEER. The CDR3 region is CASSTRTRGFSPLHF. The CDR3 coding sequence is TGCGCCAGCAGCACCCGGACTAGGGGGTTTTCACCCCTCCACTTT.

This clone appeared a single time. The J gene is TRBJ2-3, the V gene TRBV29-1, with 9 bases that match TRBD1. CDR1 is SQVTM, CDR2 ANQGSEA, per germline. With 7 bases clipped from V and 5 bases from J, the junction kept 7 bases outside the gene matches. The CDR3 is 13 residues long. The CDR3 is CSAWHRGQDTQYF. In DNA, the CDR3 is TGCAGCGCTTGGCACAGGGGGCAAGATACGCAGTATTTT.

The chain uses TRBV5-1 and TRBJ2-1; 7 nucleotides line up with TRBD1. The CDR3 contains 14 residues. The germline gives CDR1 SGHRS, CDR2 YFSETQ. The ends lost 0 bases at V and 10 bases at J; junction bases unmatched: 7. CDR3 loop: CASSLGQGTGEQFF. The CDR3 DNA reads as TGCGCCAGCAGCTTGGGACAGGGAACAGGAGAGCAGTTCTTC.

This rearrangement joins TRBV9 to TRBJ2-3, with 12 nucleotides matching TRBD2. The V gene's germline CDR1 is SGDLS and CDR2 YYNGEE. Trimming at V came to 4 bases and at J to 4 bases, leaving 4 bases not matched to a gene. The CDR3 loop spans 15 amino acids. The DNA for the CDR3 is TGTGCCAGCAGCACTCTAGCGGGGGGGCCAGATACGCAGTATTTT. This encodes CASSTLAGGPDTQYF.

This rearrangement joins TRBV6-5 to TRBJ1-5, with D perhaps matching TRBD1 (6 bases). Deletions cut 0 bases from V and 7 bases from J, with 16 bases between. The V gene's germline CDR1 is MNHEY and CDR2 SVGAGI. This CDR3 has 16 residues. Here the CDR3 DNA reads TGTGCCAGCAGTTACTCGATGGGGGGGGGCGGGCAGCCCCAGCATTTT. The encoded protein is CASSYSMGGGGQPQHF.

The genes are TRBV18 and TRBJ2-2, with 7 positions matching TRBD1. The V gene end was trimmed by 3 bases and the J gene end by 1 base; junction bases not matched to a gene: 8. The V gene's germline CDR1 is KGHSH and CDR2 LQKENI. The CDR3 consists of 17 residues. CDR3 residues: CASSPFTGQQNTGELFF. The CDR3 DNA follows: TGTGCCAGCTCACCTTTCACGGGACAGCAGAACACCGGGGAGCTGTTTTTT.

This chain uses TRBV9 with TRBJ2-1, with D perhaps TRBD1 or TRBD2 (5 bases each). V was pared by 4 bases and J by 5 bases, with 13 bases between. Germline V gene lookup returns CDR1 SGDLS and CDR2 YYNGEE. CDR3 length: 14 residues. The CDR3 reads CASSLTGANNEQFF. DNA of the CDR3: TGTGCCAGCAGCCTCACCGGGGCAAACAATGAGCAGTTCTTC.